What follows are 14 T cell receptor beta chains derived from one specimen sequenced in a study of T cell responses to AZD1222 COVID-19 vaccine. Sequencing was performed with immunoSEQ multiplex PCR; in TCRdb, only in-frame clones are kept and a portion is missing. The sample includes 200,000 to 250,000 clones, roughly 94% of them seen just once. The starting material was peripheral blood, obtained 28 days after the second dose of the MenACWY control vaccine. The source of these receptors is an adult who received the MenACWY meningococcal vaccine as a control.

CDR3 DNA sequence: TGTGCCAGCAGCCAAGACTTGGGACAGGGCAACGAGCAGTACTTC. Translation gives CASSQDLGQGNEQYF. The chain links TRBV3-1 (or the pseudogene TRBV3-2) to TRBJ2-7, with TRBD1 matching over 9 bases. Germline V gene lookup returns CDR1 LGHDT and CDR2 YNNKEL (reference sequence). V shed 0 bases and J 5 bases; nucleotides not matched to a gene: 5. This CDR3 is built from 15 residues.

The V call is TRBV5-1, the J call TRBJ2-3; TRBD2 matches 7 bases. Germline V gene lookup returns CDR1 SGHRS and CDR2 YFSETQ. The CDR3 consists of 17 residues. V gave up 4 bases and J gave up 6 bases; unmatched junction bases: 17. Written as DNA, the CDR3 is TGCGCCAGCAGCGGGTCCAGCGGGACCGTTTCTTTGGATACGCAGTATTTT. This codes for CASSGSSGTVSLDTQYF.

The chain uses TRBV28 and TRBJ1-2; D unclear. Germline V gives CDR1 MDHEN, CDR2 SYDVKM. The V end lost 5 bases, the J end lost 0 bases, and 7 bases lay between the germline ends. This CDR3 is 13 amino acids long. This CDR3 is CASSAGSNYGYTF. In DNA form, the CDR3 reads TGTGCCAGCAGTGCCGGGTCTAACTATGGCTACACCTTC.

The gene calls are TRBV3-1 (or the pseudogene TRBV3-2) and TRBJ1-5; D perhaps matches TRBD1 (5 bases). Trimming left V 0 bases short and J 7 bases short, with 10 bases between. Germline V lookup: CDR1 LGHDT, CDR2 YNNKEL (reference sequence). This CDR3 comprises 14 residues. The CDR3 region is CASSQDREGQPQHF. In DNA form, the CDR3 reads TGTGCCAGCAGCCAAGATCGGGAGGGGCAGCCCCAGCATTTT.

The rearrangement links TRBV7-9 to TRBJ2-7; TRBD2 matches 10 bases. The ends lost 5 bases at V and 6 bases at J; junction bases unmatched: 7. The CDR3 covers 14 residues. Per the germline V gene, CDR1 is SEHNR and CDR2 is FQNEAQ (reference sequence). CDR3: CASSPLAGQSEQYF. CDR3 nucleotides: TGTGCCAGCAGCCCACTAGCGGGACAAAGCGAGCAGTACTTC.

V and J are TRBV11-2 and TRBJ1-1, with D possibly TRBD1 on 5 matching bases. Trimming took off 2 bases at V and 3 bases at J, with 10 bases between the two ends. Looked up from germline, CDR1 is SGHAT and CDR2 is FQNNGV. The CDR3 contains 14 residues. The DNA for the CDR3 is TGTGCCAGCAGCTTATTCCTGGGGGACACTGAAGCTTTCTTT. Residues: CASSLFLGDTEAFF.

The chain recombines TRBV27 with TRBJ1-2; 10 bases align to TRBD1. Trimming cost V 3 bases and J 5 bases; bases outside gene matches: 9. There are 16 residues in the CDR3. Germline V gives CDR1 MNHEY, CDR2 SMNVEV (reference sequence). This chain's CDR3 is CASSLHRDRGPYGYTF. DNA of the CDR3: TGTGCCAGCAGTTTGCACCGGGACAGGGGTCCTTATGGCTACACCTTC.

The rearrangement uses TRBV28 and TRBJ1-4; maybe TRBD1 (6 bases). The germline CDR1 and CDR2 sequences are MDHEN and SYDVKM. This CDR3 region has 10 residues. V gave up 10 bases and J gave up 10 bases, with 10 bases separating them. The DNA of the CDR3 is TGTGCCACCTTAGGGGGAAAACTGTTTTTT. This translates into CATLGGKLFF.

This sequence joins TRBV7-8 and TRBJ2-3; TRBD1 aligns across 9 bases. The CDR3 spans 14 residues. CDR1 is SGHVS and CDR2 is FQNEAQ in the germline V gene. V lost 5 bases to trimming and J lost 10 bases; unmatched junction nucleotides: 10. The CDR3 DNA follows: TGTGCCAGCAGCCCACTAACCGGGACAGGGTCGCAGTATTTT. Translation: CASSPLTGTGSQYF.

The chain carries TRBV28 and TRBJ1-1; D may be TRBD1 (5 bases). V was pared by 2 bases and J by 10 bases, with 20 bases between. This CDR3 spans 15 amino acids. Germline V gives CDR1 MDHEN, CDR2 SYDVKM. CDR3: CASSLVSTGGNRAFF. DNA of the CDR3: TGTGCCAGCAGTTTAGTATCCACAGGAGGGAATCGAGCTTTCTTT.

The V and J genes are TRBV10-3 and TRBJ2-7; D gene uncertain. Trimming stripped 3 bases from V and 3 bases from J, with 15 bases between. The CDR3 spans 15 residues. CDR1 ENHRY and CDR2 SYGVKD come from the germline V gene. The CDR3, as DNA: TGTGCCATCAGTGAAACAAACTCAGGCATCTACGAGCAGTACTTC. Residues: CAISETNSGIYEQYF.

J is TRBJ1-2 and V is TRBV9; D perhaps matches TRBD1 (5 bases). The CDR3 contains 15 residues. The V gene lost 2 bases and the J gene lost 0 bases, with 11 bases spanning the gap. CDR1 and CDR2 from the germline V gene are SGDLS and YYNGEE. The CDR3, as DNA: TGTGCCAGCAGCGTTGGGGCAGTAGCTAACTATGGCTACACCTTC. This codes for CASSVGAVANYGYTF.

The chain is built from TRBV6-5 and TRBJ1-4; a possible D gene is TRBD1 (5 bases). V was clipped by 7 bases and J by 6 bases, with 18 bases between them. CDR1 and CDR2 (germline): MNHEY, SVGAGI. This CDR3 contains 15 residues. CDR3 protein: CASTEFRAMDEKLFF. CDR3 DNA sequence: TGTGCCAGCACCGAATTCAGGGCTATGGATGAAAAACTGTTTTTT.

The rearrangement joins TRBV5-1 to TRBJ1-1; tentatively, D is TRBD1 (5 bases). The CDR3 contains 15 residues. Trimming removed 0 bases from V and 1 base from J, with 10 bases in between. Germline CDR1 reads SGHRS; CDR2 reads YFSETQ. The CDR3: CASSLVVGPNTEAFF. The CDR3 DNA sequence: TGCGCCAGCAGCTTGGTGGTGGGACCGAACACTGAAGCTTTCTTT.